Listed below are T cell receptor beta chains from one sample, sequenced in a study of blood T cell repertoires in COVID-19. TCRdb's copy holds only in-frame clones and misses some; the assay was immunoSEQ multiplex PCR. Among about 410,000 clones listed, 86% were seen once. The sequencing input was peripheral blood. Every receptor here comes from a woman aged 25-40 years with active or convalescent COVID-19. CDR3s include the opening cysteine and the closing phenylalanine or tryptophan. A D gene is named only where the DNA matches it firmly. Not all rows give a size; the values are once, few, many and, for expanded clones, a class.

CDR3 length,clone size,J gene,V gene,D gene,CDR3 protein,CDR3 DNA
13,.,TRBJ1-4,TRBV5-4,.,CASSLAGNEKLFF,TGTGCCAGCAGCTTGGCGGGGAATGAAAAACTGTTTTTT
14,few,TRBJ1-2,TRBV19,.,CASSMSGEVWRYTF,TGTGCCAGTAGTATGTCAGGGGAAGTCTGGCGCTACACCTTC
17,few,TRBJ2-3,TRBV28,TRBD2,CASMSASGGGSTDTQYF,TGTGCCAGCATGAGCGCCTCTGGCGGGGGGAGCACAGATACGCAGTATTTT
16,.,TRBJ2-2,TRBV5-1,TRBD2,CASSGRLAVNTGELFF,TGCGCCAGCAGCGGGCGCCTAGCGGTGAACACCGGGGAGCTGTTTTTT
16,.,TRBJ1-1,TRBV2,TRBD1,CASRRMTGGMNTEAFF,TGTGCCAGCAGGAGGATGACAGGGGGAATGAACACTGAAGCTTTCTTT
13,once,TRBJ2-7,TRBV12-3/TRBV12-4,.,CASSLVEGSEQYF,TGTGCCAGCAGTTTAGTGGAGGGGAGCGAGCAGTACTTC
13,.,TRBJ1-1,TRBV18,TRBD1,CASSRTGDTEAFF,TGTGCCAGCTCCCGGACAGGGGACACTGAAGCTTTCTTT
17,.,TRBJ2-3,TRBV10-3,.,CAISPRRTTESTDTQYF,TGTGCCATCAGCCCCCGACGAACAACAGAGAGCACAGATACGCAGTATTTT
14,few,TRBJ1-3,TRBV5-1,TRBD1,CASMTGERGNTIYF,TGCGCCAGCATGACAGGGGAGCGTGGAAACACCATATATTTT
16,.,TRBJ1-3,TRBV6-1,.,CASSGHVGGTGNTIYF,TGTGCCAGCAGTGGACACGTAGGGGGTACTGGAAACACCATATATTTT
13,.,TRBJ1-5,TRBV15,.,CATSITGNQPQHF,TGTGCCACCAGCATTACAGGGAACCAGCCCCAGCATTTT
14,.,TRBJ1-1,TRBV23-1,.,CASSQSRKNTEAFF,TGCGCCAGCAGTCAATCGAGGAAGAACACTGAAGCTTTCTTT
14,once,TRBJ1-5,TRBV10-3,TRBD1,CAIMGQPDNQPQHF,TGTGCCATCATGGGACAGCCGGACAATCAGCCCCAGCATTTT
13,.,TRBJ1-1,TRBV27,TRBD1,CASSDTGGTEAFF,TGTGCCAGCAGTGACACAGGGGGCACTGAAGCTTTCTTT
15,.,TRBJ1-1,TRBV2,.,CASRGSRNRVSEAFF,TGTGCCAGCAGGGGTTCCCGGAACAGGGTTTCTGAAGCTTTCTTT
13,.,TRBJ1-1,TRBV2,.,CASNYGSNTEAFF,TGTGCCAGCAACTATGGATCGAACACTGAAGCTTTCTTT
18,.,TRBJ2-1,TRBV27,.,CASSNLPFGSTLYNEQFF,TGTGCCAGCAGTAACCTCCCTTTCGGTAGCACACTTTACAATGAGCAGTTCTTC
14,.,TRBJ1-2,TRBV6-5,.,CASRTAQNVFGYTF,TGTGCCAGCAGGACAGCCCAAAATGTCTTCGGCTACACCTTC
12,.,TRBJ2-7,TRBV18,.,CASSLTTGEQYF,TGTGCCAGCTCACTTACGACAGGCGAGCAGTACTTC
12,.,TRBJ2-5,TRBV10-2,.,CASSEWRETQYF,TGCGCCAGCAGTGAATGGAGAGAGACCCAGTACTTC
14,.,TRBJ1-1,TRBV19,.,CASSIDQVVTEAFF,TGTGCCAGTAGTATAGACCAGGTGGTCACTGAAGCTTTCTTT
13,.,TRBJ1-1,TRBV6-1,.,CASREGESPEAFF,TGTGCCAGCAGAGAAGGGGAGAGCCCTGAAGCTTTCTTT
19,once,TRBJ2-1,TRBV6-1,TRBD2,CASSGGLAGPKSSYNEQFF,TGTGCCAGCAGTGGGGGACTAGCGGGACCGAAAAGCTCCTACAATGAGCAGTTCTTC
15,few,TRBJ1-1,TRBV6-1,.,CASSEARGRGTEAFF,TGTGCCAGCAGTGAAGCCCGGGGAAGAGGGACTGAAGCTTTCTTT
16,.,TRBJ1-4,TRBV7-9,.,CASGAGLELSHEKLFF,TGTGCCAGCGGAGCAGGGTTGGAACTCTCCCATGAAAAACTGTTTTTT
17,.,TRBJ1-1,TRBV18,.,CASSPPVVGEATGEAFF,TGTGCCAGCTCACCCCCGGTGGTCGGGGAGGCGACCGGTGAAGCTTTCTTT
12,.,TRBJ1-1,TRBV6-5,.,CASGPRDTEAFF,TGTGCCAGCGGTCCGCGAGACACTGAAGCTTTCTTT
18,once,TRBJ2-6,TRBV6-1,TRBD1,CASSVAGTGPPGANVLTF,TGTGCCAGCAGTGTTGCCGGGACAGGTCCTCCGGGGGCCAACGTCCTGACTTTC
18,.,TRBJ1-5,TRBV19,TRBD1,CASSIRVGTANSNQPQHF,TGTGCCAGTAGTATAAGGGTGGGGACAGCTAATAGCAATCAGCCCCAGCATTTT
15,once,TRBJ1-2,TRBV5-5,.,CASSSSVQTSYGYTF,TGTGCCAGCAGCTCATCTGTACAGACCTCATATGGCTACACCTTC
14,.,TRBJ1-1,TRBV10-3,.,CAISKPENPSEAFF,TGTGCCATCAGTAAACCAGAAAACCCCTCTGAAGCTTTCTTT
14,.,TRBJ1-5,TRBV19,.,CASSGREGNQPQHF,TGTGCCAGTAGTGGTCGGGAGGGCAATCAGCCCCAGCATTTT
13,few,TRBJ1-5,TRBV6-5,TRBD1,CASRWDSTQPQHF,TGTGCCAGCCGCTGGGACAGCACTCAGCCCCAGCATTTT
15,.,TRBJ1-1,TRBV25-1,.,CASTKRGGGNSEAFF,TGTGCCAGCACCAAACGGGGTGGGGGGAACTCTGAAGCTTTCTTT
16,.,TRBJ2-5,TRBV7-2,TRBD2,CASSLDFSGRVETQYF,TGTGCCAGCAGCTTAGATTTTAGCGGGAGGGTAGAGACCCAGTACTTC
14,.,TRBJ2-3,TRBV19,.,CASSPGINTDTQYF,TGTGCCAGTAGCCCGGGGATCAACACAGATACGCAGTATTTT
16,.,TRBJ1-2,TRBV3-1/TRBV3-2,.,CASSQNPGGSGYGYTF,TGTGCCAGCAGCCAAAACCCCGGAGGGTCCGGCTATGGCTACACCTTC
14,.,TRBJ1-6,TRBV11-2,.,CASSLEAGNGLLHF,TGTGCCAGCAGCTTAGAAGCGGGAAATGGGCTCCTCCACTTT
13,.,TRBJ1-2,TRBV11-2,.,CASSFGLGYGYTF,TGTGCCAGCAGCTTCGGGTTGGGCTATGGCTACACCTTC
14,.,TRBJ1-1,TRBV5-6,.,CASSSLSLNTEAFF,TGTGCCAGCAGTTCCCTTTCCCTGAACACTGAAGCTTTCTTT
14,.,TRBJ1-2,TRBV11-2,.,CASSTGLGSYGYTF,TGTGCCAGCAGCACTGGGCTTGGATCCTATGGCTACACCTTC
13,few,TRBJ1-2,TRBV7-8,.,CASSSTGNNGYTF,TGTGCCAGCAGCTCCACAGGGAATAATGGCTACACCTTC
13,once,TRBJ1-6,TRBV20-1,.,CSASYRDNSPLHF,TGCAGTGCTAGTTACAGGGATAATTCACCCCTCCACTTT
13,.,TRBJ2-5,TRBV10-3,.,CASWPGEQETQYF,TGTGCGAGCTGGCCGGGGGAACAAGAGACCCAGTACTTC
14,.,TRBJ1-1,TRBV5-6,.,CASSLRGMNTEAFF,TGTGCCAGCAGCTTGCGGGGGATGAACACTGAAGCTTTCTTT
17,.,TRBJ2-2,TRBV4-1,TRBD2,CASSQSPSGANTGELFF,TGCGCCAGCAGCCAAAGCCCTAGCGGGGCGAACACCGGGGAGCTGTTTTTT
14,.,TRBJ2-3,TRBV18,TRBD1,CASSSYRGADTQYF,TGTGCCAGCTCATCGTACAGGGGAGCAGATACGCAGTATTTT
13,few,TRBJ1-1,TRBV10-2,TRBD1,CATGDRENTEAFF,TGCGCCACCGGGGACAGGGAGAACACTGAAGCTTTCTTT